A selection of T cell receptor beta chains follows, all from one sample in a study of early stage breast cancer tumors. Clones were read by immunoSEQ multiplex PCR, and TCRdb kept only the in-frame ones, dropping some. The sample holds more than 60,000 clones, roughly 80% seen once. The specimen sequenced was blood. Receptors originate from a person in their sixties with breast cancer. Each CDR3 is given with its conserved first and last residue. A D gene is named only where the DNA matches it firmly. Part of the rows lack a size; the others show once, few, many or a class for expanded clones.

>TRBV5-1|TRBD1|TRBJ1-5|.
CASSLRPTGTGSNQPQHF
TGCGCCAGCAGCTTGAGGCCCACCGGGACAGGGAGCAATCAGCCCCAGCATTTT
>TRBV6-5|.|TRBJ2-2|.
CASRELGELTGELFF
TGTGCCAGCAGAGAACTAGGGGAGTTGACCGGGGAGCTGTTTTTT
>TRBV11-2|TRBD1|TRBJ2-2|few
CASSFPTGTTGELFF
TGTGCCAGCAGCTTCCCGACAGGGACCACCGGGGAGCTGTTTTTT
>TRBV20-1|.|TRBJ2-7|.
CSASDEQYF
TGCAGTGCTAGCGACGAGCAGTACTTC
>TRBV9|.|TRBJ2-5|.
CASSVRTLGETQYF
TGTGCCAGCAGCGTAAGAACGCTTGGTGAGACCCAGTACTTC
>TRBV7-2|.|TRBJ1-1|.
CASSLGYGESAEAFF
TGTGCCAGCAGCTTAGGATACGGAGAGAGTGCTGAAGCTTTCTTT
>TRBV5-1|TRBD1|TRBJ2-7|few
CASSFTGGSEQYF
TGCGCCAGCAGCTTTACAGGGGGATCCGAGCAGTACTTC
>TRBV10-3|.|TRBJ1-2|once
CAISETANYGYTF
TGTGCCATCAGTGAAACAGCTAACTATGGCTACACCTTC
>TRBV27|.|TRBJ2-7|.
CASSPGHRQGLYEQYF
TGTGCCAGCAGCCCCGGGCACCGCCAGGGTCTCTACGAGCAGTACTTC
>TRBV11-3|.|TRBJ2-3|.
CASSSSPQMGDTQYF
TGTGCCAGCAGCTCTAGCCCGCAGATGGGAGATACGCAGTATTTT
>TRBV19|.|TRBJ1-4|.
CASSIQGRGEKLFF
TGTGCCAGTAGTATCCAGGGCCGTGGCGAAAAACTGTTTTTT
>TRBV5-4|TRBD2|TRBJ2-3|few
CASSAGTNTDTQYF
TGTGCCAGCAGCGCCGGGACTAACACAGATACGCAGTATTTT
>TRBV4-2|.|TRBJ1-1|.
CASSPEGTMNTEAFF
TGTGCCAGCAGCCCAGAGGGAACCATGAACACTGAAGCTTTCTTT
>TRBV6-6|.|TRBJ2-1|.
CASSYSARLSGAEQFF
TGTGCCAGCAGTTACTCGGCCCGCCTTTCAGGGGCTGAGCAGTTCTTC
>TRBV6-5|.|TRBJ1-5|.
CASSEGVPQHF
TGTGCCAGCAGTGAAGGGGTGCCCCAGCATTTT
>TRBV2|.|TRBJ1-5|.
CASSLQGSRQPQHF
TGTGCCAGCAGTCTTCAGGGTTCGAGACAGCCCCAGCATTTT
>TRBV13|.|TRBJ2-7|.
CASSLGRNTYEQYF
TGTGCCAGCAGCTTAGGACGGAATACCTACGAGCAGTACTTC
>TRBV28|.|TRBJ2-6|.
CASNFWGANVLTF
TGTGCCAGCAACTTCTGGGGGGCCAACGTCCTGACTTTC
>TRBV20-1|.|TRBJ2-1|.
CSARYNEQFF
TGCAGTGCTAGATACAATGAGCAGTTCTTC
>TRBV6-5|.|TRBJ1-2|.
CASSYRQVPGYTF
TGTGCCAGCAGTTACCGTCAGGTTCCTGGCTACACCTTC
>TRBV5-1|TRBD2|TRBJ2-1|.
CASSLGGINEQFF
TGCGCCAGCAGCCTCGGGGGGATCAATGAGCAGTTCTTC
>TRBV30|.|TRBJ2-3|.
CAWSVLGSTDTQYF
TGTGCCTGGAGTGTACTCGGGAGCACAGATACGCAGTATTTT
>TRBV27|.|TRBJ2-5|.
CASREMGRETQYF
TGTGCCAGCAGAGAAATGGGGCGAGAGACCCAGTACTTC
>TRBV6-1|TRBD1|TRBJ1-3|once
CASRETGKGNTIYF
TGTGCCAGCCGAGAGACAGGGAAGGGGAACACCATATATTTT
>TRBV6-1|.|TRBJ2-1|.
CASRAGTDYNEQFF
TGTGCCAGCAGAGCCGGGACCGACTACAATGAGCAGTTCTTC
>TRBV5-5|.|TRBJ1-2|.
CASSLVEVRTADF
TGTGCCAGCAGCTTGGTGGAGGTCCGGACAGCCGACTTC
>TRBV30|.|TRBJ2-1|.
CAWNLGQNNEQFF
TGTGCCTGGAATCTTGGGCAGAACAATGAGCAGTTCTTC
>TRBV7-9|.|TRBJ1-3|.
CASRPGGNGNTIYF
TGTGCCAGCAGGCCCGGGGGCAATGGAAACACCATATATTTT
>TRBV28|TRBD1|TRBJ2-1|.
CASRLLFTGGPSNEQFF
TGTGCCAGCAGGCTCCTCTTTACAGGGGGCCCCTCTAATGAGCAGTTCTTC
>TRBV5-6|.|TRBJ2-5|.
CASSLFMARGVQETQYF
TGTGCCAGCAGCCTGTTTATGGCCAGGGGCGTCCAAGAGACCCAGTACTTC
>TRBV5-4|.|TRBJ2-7|few
CASSLPGTWFEQYF
TGTGCCAGCAGCTTGCCAGGAACCTGGTTCGAGCAGTACTTC
>TRBV19|.|TRBJ2-5|.
CASSDQGKETQYF
TGTGCCAGTAGTGACCAGGGTAAAGAGACCCAGTACTTC
>TRBV19|.|TRBJ2-3|once
CAVRPLVVPLSSTDTQYF
TGTGCCGTCAGGCCCTTAGTGGTTCCCCTTTCTAGCACAGATACGCAGTATTTT
>TRBV23-1|.|TRBJ2-7|.
CASNISPGWPYEQYF
TGCGCCAGCAATATCAGTCCGGGTTGGCCCTACGAGCAGTACTTC
>TRBV19|.|TRBJ1-2|.
CAGSQGHFYGYTF
TGTGCCGGATCGCAGGGACACTTCTATGGCTACACCTTC
>TRBV18|TRBD2|TRBJ2-3|.
CASSPRGGQDTQYF
TGTGCCAGCTCACCCCGGGGGGGGCAAGATACGCAGTATTTT
>TRBV19|.|TRBJ1-1|.
CASGAVAFEAFF
TGTGCCAGTGGGGCGGTAGCCTTTGAAGCTTTCTTT
>TRBV7-9|TRBD1|TRBJ2-7|.
CASTVSGTDLYEQYF
TGTGCCAGCACCGTCTCCGGGACAGATCTCTACGAGCAGTACTTC
>TRBV19|.|TRBJ2-7|.
CASSSGASLSEQYF
TGTGCCAGTAGTTCAGGGGCCTCCTTGAGCGAGCAGTACTTC
>TRBV19|TRBD1|TRBJ1-1|.
CASSIGQGVTTFF
TGTGCCAGTAGTATAGGGCAGGGGGTTACAACTTTCTTT
>TRBV7-9|TRBD2|TRBJ2-3|.
CASSSQSGGLAGADTQYF
TGTGCCAGCAGCTCCCAATCAGGAGGGCTAGCGGGAGCAGATACGCAGTATTTT
>TRBV9|TRBD2|TRBJ2-7|.
CASSVGPGGDEQYF
TGTGCCAGCAGCGTAGGACCGGGAGGTGACGAGCAGTACTTC
>TRBV6-1|.|TRBJ2-7|.
CASSVGSTGYEQYF
TGTGCCAGCAGTGTCGGGAGTACCGGCTACGAGCAGTACTTC
>TRBV25-1|.|TRBJ1-1|few
CASSKGSSTFEAFF
TGTGCCAGCAGTAAAGGTTCCTCGACGTTTGAAGCTTTCTTT
>TRBV4-2|.|TRBJ2-5|few
CASSQGGGEETQYF
TGTGCCAGCAGCCAAGGCGGGGGCGAAGAGACCCAGTACTTC
>TRBV30|.|TRBJ1-2|once
CAWSYGAAHRGYTF
TGTGCCTGGAGTTACGGGGCGGCCCATCGGGGCTACACCTTC
>TRBV4-3|TRBD2|TRBJ2-1|.
CASSRGTTYNEQFF
TGCGCCAGCAGCCGCGGGACTACTTACAATGAGCAGTTCTTC
>TRBV19|.|TRBJ1-1|once
CASSIRGEAFF
TGTGCCAGTAGTATAAGGGGTGAAGCTTTCTTT
>TRBV2|.|TRBJ2-2|few
CASKQSSELFF
TGTGCCAGCAAGCAGAGCTCGGAGCTGTTTTTT
>TRBV18|.|TRBJ1-1|.
CASSPAPSTTEAFF
TGTGCCAGCTCACCAGCCCCATCAACCACTGAAGCTTTCTTT